The 18 T cell receptor beta chains reported below all come from one sample, sequenced in a study of CD8 T cells in ankylosing spondylitis. TCRdb ran MiXCR on the 5' RACE reads and lists one entry per CDR3 protein. This sample yields 200,000 to 250,000 distinct CDR3 sequences, of which about 10% are seen a single time; about a fifth belongs to the top ten. What was sequenced was blood, either unsorted or a sorted T cell fraction (not recorded which). The receptors stem from a male donor with ankylosing spondylitis or in good health (not recorded which).

This clonotype was observed many times. The CDR3 DNA is TGTGCCATCAGTGACGGGGTCCAAGAGACCCAGTACTTC. Protein sequence: CAISDGVQETQYF. This chain joins TRBV10-3 and TRBJ2-5, with D tentatively TRBD2 (5 bases). Trimming took 3 bases from V and 1 from J, leaving 6 bases between them. Germline V gene lookup returns CDR1 ENHRY and CDR2 SYGVKD. This CDR3 has 13 amino acids.

This clonotype was seen more than once but under ten times. This chain connects TRBV11-2 to TRBJ2-5; D may be TRBD1 or TRBD2 (6 bases each). Germline lookup yields CDR1 SGHAT and CDR2 FQNNGV. The CDR3 is made up of 15 amino acids. V shed 1 base and J shed 5 bases, with 14 bases lying between them. Here the CDR3 reads CASSLVWGADETQYF. The CDR3, as DNA: TGTGCCAGCAGCTTAGTGTGGGGGGCAGACGAGACCCAGTACTTC.

In this sample, this clonotype turned up many times. The gene calls are TRBV5-1 and TRBJ2-1, with unresolved D. This CDR3 region has 12 residues. CDR1 and CDR2 (germline): SGHRS, YFSETQ. V was pared by 1 base and J by 9 bases, with 8 bases between. The CDR3 DNA reads TGCGCCAGCAGCTTGATGGGATCTGAGCAGTTCTTC. Translation gives CASSLMGSEQFF.

This clonotype was observed a few times. The chain carries TRBV7-3 and TRBJ2-3; D remains unclear. CDR3 length equals 14 residues. Trimming took off 5 bases at V and 4 bases at J, with 13 bases between the two ends. The V gene's germline CDR1 is SGHTA and CDR2 FQGTGA. The DNA of the CDR3 is TGTGCCAGCAGCCTCGACTCCCCAGCAGATACGCAGTATTTT. Amino acid sequence: CASSLDSPADTQYF.

This clonotype was seen only a few times. The chain uses TRBV11-2 and TRBJ1-2; the D gene is possibly TRBD1 (5 bases). The germline gives CDR1 SGHAT, CDR2 FQNNGV. The CDR3 is 13 amino acids. Between the trimmed V and J ends, which lost 5 bases and 2 bases, there was a span of 9 bases. The chain's CDR3 is CASSPNRNYGYTF. Written as DNA, the CDR3 is TGTGCCAGCAGCCCTAACAGGAACTATGGCTACACCTTC.

There are many counts of this clonotype. V is TRBV20-1 and J is TRBJ2-7, with D possibly being TRBD1 (5 bases). Trimming stripped 3 bases from V and 3 bases from J, with 6 bases between. The CDR3 runs 11 residues. The germline gives CDR1 DFQATT, CDR2 SNEGSKA (reference sequence). The CDR3, as DNA: TGCAGTGCTAGCCAGGGCTACGAGCAGTACTTC. It translates to CSASQGYEQYF.

This clonotype was observed many times. The V and J genes are TRBV12-3 or TRBV12-4 and TRBJ1-6; D may be TRBD1 (5 bases). Between the trimmed V and J ends, which lost 7 bases and 7 bases, there was a span of 17 bases. This CDR3 region has 15 residues. CDR3 region: CASTYGRGSNSPLHF. DNA of the CDR3: TGTGCCAGCACCTACGGGAGGGGTAGCAATTCACCCCTCCACTTT.

The sample holds a few counts of this clonotype. The chain couples TRBV20-1 to TRBJ2-5, with 9 bases that match TRBD1. Germline loops: CDR1 DFQATT, CDR2 SNEGSKA (reference sequence). Trimming at V came to 5 bases and at J to 2 bases, leaving 9 bases not matched to a gene. The CDR3 sequence is 15 residues long. In nucleotides, the CDR3 is TGCAGTGCTGCGACAGGGGGGGGAACACAAGAGACCCAGTACTTC. Protein product: CSAATGGGTQETQYF.

As regards this clonotype: Given a much more abundant clone one base away, this may be a read error. The V gene is TRBV20-1, the J gene TRBJ2-3; 10 bases are a match to TRBD2. The germline V gene has CDR1 DFQATT and CDR2 SNEGSKA (reference sequence). The CDR3 has 15 amino acids. In nucleotides, the CDR3 is TGCAATGCTAGAGATTTAGTAGCGGGGGGAGATACGCAGTATTTT. It codes for CNARDLVAGGDTQYF.

Ten or more counts support this clonotype. The chain recombines TRBV12-3 or TRBV12-4 with TRBJ1-1; D is perhaps TRBD1 (6 bases). The CDR3 consists of 16 residues. Between the trimmed V and J ends, which lost 6 bases and 0 bases, there was a span of 17 bases. CDR3 residues: CASSPPTGLMNTEAFF. CDR3 bases: TGTGCCAGCAGCCCTCCGACAGGACTCATGAACACTGAAGCTTTCTTT.

The gene calls are TRBV28 and TRBJ2-2; D is ambiguous. Germline V lookup: CDR1 MDHEN, CDR2 SYDVKM. The CDR3 sequence is 14 residues long. V gave up 5 bases and J gave up 2 bases, with 9 bases separating them. The CDR3 here is CASSLIRNTGELFF. CDR3 DNA: TGTGCCAGCAGTCTGATCCGAAACACCGGGGAGCTGTTTTTT.

This clonotype has at least ten counts. The CDR3 is CASSPGLLTYNEQFF. The CDR3 nucleotides are TGCGCCAGCAGCCCCGGACTTCTTACCTACAATGAGCAGTTCTTC. J is TRBJ2-1 and V is TRBV5-1; weak D call: TRBD2 (5 bases). The V gene lost 4 bases and the J gene lost 2 bases, with 13 bases spanning the gap. This CDR3 contains 15 residues. Germline CDR1 is SGHRS and CDR2 is YFSETQ.

This clonotype was picked up many times. This rearrangement joins TRBV7-6 to TRBJ2-3, with 10 bases identical to TRBD2. CDR1 SGHVS and CDR2 FNYEAQ come from the germline V gene. The length of the CDR3 is 17 residues. Trimming at V came to 3 bases and at J to 0 bases, leaving 6 bases not matched to a gene. The CDR3 DNA reads as TGTGCCAGCAGCTTGGACGCTAGCGGGGGTAGCACAGATACGCAGTATTTT. Its protein is CASSLDASGGSTDTQYF.

J is TRBJ1-2 and V is TRBV20-1; D may be TRBD1 (5 bases). The germline V gene encodes CDR1 DFQATT and CDR2 SNEGSKA (reference sequence). The CDR3 covers 12 residues. Trimming left V 7 bases short and J 5 bases short, with 14 bases between. As DNA, the CDR3 is TGCAGTGGGGGGTTCTCCCCATATGGCTACACCTTC. Protein sequence: CSGGFSPYGYTF.

The sample holds a few counts of this clonotype. The DNA for the CDR3 is TGTGCCAGCAGCTCTCTTTTGAACACTGAAGCTTTCTTT. Amino acids: CASSSLLNTEAFF. The chain is built from TRBV11-2 and TRBJ1-1; no reliable D call. Trimming left V 4 bases short and J 0 bases short, with 6 bases between. CDR1 and CDR2 from the germline V gene are SGHAT and FQNNGV. This CDR3 contains 13 residues.

This clonotype was detected only a few times. The chain has TRBV20-1 and TRBJ1-5; D perhaps matches TRBD1 (6 bases). This CDR3 comprises 19 residues. Trimming removed 6 bases at V and 0 bases at J, with 27 bases between. The V gene's germline CDR1 is DFQATT and CDR2 SNEGSKA (reference sequence). The CDR3: CSASPRQADLKYSNQPQHF. In nucleotides, the CDR3 is TGCAGTGCCAGCCCCCGACAGGCGGATCTTAAGTATAGCAATCAGCCCCAGCATTTT.

The V gene is TRBV5-1, the J gene TRBJ2-1; 7 nucleotides line up with TRBD1. Germline assignment: CDR1 SGHRS and CDR2 YFSETQ. The junction had 5 bases not matched to a gene; V was cut back by 0 bases and J by 5 bases. There are 15 residues in the CDR3. DNA for the CDR3: TGCGCCAGCAGCTTGGGAGGGACAGTAGACAATGAGCAGTTCTTC. Protein product: CASSLGGTVDNEQFF.

On this clonotype: One end of the junction varies from germline; a read error may be responsible. The CDR3 DNA follows: TGTGCCAGCAGTTTATTGACAGACTATGGCGACTCCTTC. Translated: CASSLLTDYGDSF. The chain uses TRBV12-3 or TRBV12-4 and TRBJ1-2; a possible D gene is TRBD1 (5 bases). The CDR3 has 13 residues.